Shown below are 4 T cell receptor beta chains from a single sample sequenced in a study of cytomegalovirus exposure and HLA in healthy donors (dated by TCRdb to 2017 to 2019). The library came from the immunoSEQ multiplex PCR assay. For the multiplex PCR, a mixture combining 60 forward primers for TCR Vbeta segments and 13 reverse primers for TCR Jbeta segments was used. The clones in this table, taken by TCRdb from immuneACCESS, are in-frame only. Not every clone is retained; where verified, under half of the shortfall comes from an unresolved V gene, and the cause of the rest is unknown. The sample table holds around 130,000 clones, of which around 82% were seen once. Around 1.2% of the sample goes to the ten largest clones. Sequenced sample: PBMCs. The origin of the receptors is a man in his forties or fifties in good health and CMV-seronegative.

The CDR3 DNA reads as TGTGCCAGCAAATCAGAACAGGGTACTGCGGGGGAGCTGTTTTTT. Amino acid sequence: CASKSEQGTAGELFF. The rearrangement uses TRBV2 and TRBJ2-2, with TRBD1 as a possible D gene (6 bases). The CDR3 length is 15 residues. V dropped 7 bases and J dropped 8 bases, with 20 bases sitting between them. Germline CDR1 is SNHLY and CDR2 is FYNNEI.

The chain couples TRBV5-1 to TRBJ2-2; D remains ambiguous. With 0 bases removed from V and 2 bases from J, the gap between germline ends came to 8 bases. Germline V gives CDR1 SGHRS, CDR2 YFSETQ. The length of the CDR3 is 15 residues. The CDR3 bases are TGCGCCAGCAGCTTGGAAGCTGTTAACACCGGGGAGCTGTTTTTT. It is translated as CASSLEAVNTGELFF.

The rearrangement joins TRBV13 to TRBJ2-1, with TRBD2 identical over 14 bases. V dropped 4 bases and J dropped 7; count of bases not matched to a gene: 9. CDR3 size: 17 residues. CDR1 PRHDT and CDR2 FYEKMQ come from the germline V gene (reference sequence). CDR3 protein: CASSSTSGTSGRNEQFF. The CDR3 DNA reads TGTGCCAGCAGCTCCACCTCCGGGACTAGCGGGAGAAATGAGCAGTTCTTC.

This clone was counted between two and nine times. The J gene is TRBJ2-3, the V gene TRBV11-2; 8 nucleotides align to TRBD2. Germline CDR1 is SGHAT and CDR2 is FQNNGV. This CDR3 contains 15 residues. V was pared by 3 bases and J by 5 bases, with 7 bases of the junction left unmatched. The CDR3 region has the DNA TGTGCCAGCAGCTTTGCCGGGAGGGAGATAGATACGCAGTATTTT. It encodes CASSFAGREIDTQYF.